The 23 T cell receptor beta chains presented below share a single source sample, sequenced in a study of blood T cell repertoires in COVID-19. The protocol was immunoSEQ multiplex PCR, while the TCRdb copy is restricted to in-frame clones and leaves out a portion. The sample has about 190,000 clones, roughly 80% seen once. Material for sequencing was PBMCs or T cells enriched from blood (not recorded which). The source is a woman between 45 and 60 years old who had recovered from COVID-19.

V usage is TRBV6-6 and J usage is TRBJ2-7; D is perhaps TRBD2 (5 bases). The end of the DNA aligns better with TRBJ2-5, so the J call may be wrong. This CDR3 is 12 amino acids long. Germline V CDR1 and CDR2: MNHNY, SVGAGI (reference sequence). In DNA form, the CDR3 reads TGTGCCAGCAGTTTCGACGGAGGGACCCAGTACTTC. As protein: CASSFDGGTQYF.

The chain has TRBV5-4 and TRBJ2-3, with TRBD2 matching 14 bases. The CDR3 extends over 16 amino acids. The V gene end was trimmed by 3 bases and the J gene end by 8 bases; junction bases not matched to a gene: 8. Per the germline V gene, CDR1 is SGHNT and CDR2 is YYREEE (reference sequence). DNA of the CDR3: TGTGCCAGCAGCTCCCCGACTAGCGGGAGGGCCCGTACGCAGTATTTT. Amino acids: CASSSPTSGRARTQYF.

This sequence joins TRBV24-1 and TRBJ1-4; D is unclear. Trimming cost V 10 bases and J 3 bases, with 11 bases left between them. The CDR3 totals 13 residues. CDR1 and CDR2 from the germline V gene are KGHDR and SFDVKD. CDR3: CATLGVANEKLFF. CDR3 bases: TGTGCCACACTCGGGGTGGCTAATGAAAAACTGTTTTTT.

The chain carries TRBV7-2 and TRBJ2-7; 7 bases are shared with TRBD2. CDR3 size: 14 residues. Germline V gives CDR1 SGHTA, CDR2 FQGNSA. The V segment lost 3 bases and the J segment 3 bases; nucleotides outside the gene matches: 5. CDR3 amino acids: CASSFSGFNYEQYF. As DNA, the CDR3 is TGTGCCAGCAGCTTTAGCGGGTTTAACTACGAGCAGTACTTC.

This chain connects TRBV7-8 to TRBJ2-3; 10 bases align to TRBD2. The germline V gene encodes CDR1 SGHVS and CDR2 FQNEAQ. V shed 4 bases and J 7 bases; nucleotides not matched to a gene: 8. This CDR3 region has 15 residues. CDR3: CASSSLAGEGYTQYF. CDR3 bases: TGTGCCAGCAGCTCCCTAGCGGGAGAGGGGTATACGCAGTATTTT.

The chain uses TRBV5-1 and TRBJ1-6; possibly TRBD1 for D (6 bases). The CDR3 is made up of 16 amino acids. CDR1 and CDR2 (germline): SGHRS, YFSETQ. V lost 0 bases, J lost 7 bases, and 14 bases lay in between. The CDR3 region is CASSLEAGTYNSPLHF. The CDR3 bases are TGCGCCAGCAGCTTGGAGGCCGGGACATACAATTCACCCCTCCACTTT.

Comment on this clone: The junction shows a germline mismatch at one end, possibly a read error. The chain recombines TRBV4-1 with TRBJ2-7; TRBD2 matches at 7 bases. CDR1 is MGHRA, CDR2 YSYEKL, per germline. This CDR3 is 20 amino acids long. CDR3 sequence (DNA): TGCGCCAGCAGCCAAGGGGTCCCGGAGGGGTTGCGGGAGCGCTCCCACGAGCAGTACTTC. Translated, it gives CASSQGVPEGLRERSHEQYF.

The chain couples TRBV18 to TRBJ1-5; TRBD1 agrees at 7 bases. The germline V gene encodes CDR1 KGHSH and CDR2 LQKENI. This CDR3 has 15 residues. The ends lost 6 bases at V and 3 bases at J; junction bases unmatched: 8. CDR3 sequence: CASSNGQAHNQPQHF. CDR3 nucleotide sequence: TGTGCCAGCTCGAATGGACAGGCCCACAATCAGCCCCAGCATTTT. The full variable domain, in which reference TRBV18 and TRBJ1-5 provide the parts outside the CDR3, is NAGVMQNPRHLVRRRGQEARLRCSPMKGHSHVYWYRQLPEEGLKFMVYLQKENIIDESGMPKERFSAEFPKEGPSILRIQQVVRGDSAAYFCASSNGQAHNQPQHFGDGTRLSIL.

This clone was recorded a few times. V usage is TRBV11-2 and J usage is TRBJ2-7, with a weak D call TRBD2 (7 bases). Trimming took off 2 bases at V and 4 bases at J, with 15 bases between the two ends. This CDR3 is 15 amino acids long. Germline V gene lookup returns CDR1 SGHAT and CDR2 FQNNGV. The DNA for the CDR3 is TGTGCCAGCAGCTTATATCGGGGGGCGACTTACGAGCAGTACTTC. Translation: CASSLYRGATYEQYF.

J is TRBJ1-2 and V is TRBV28, with D possibly being TRBD1 (6 bases). Germline V lookup: CDR1 MDHEN, CDR2 SYDVKM. The CDR3 has 14 amino acids. The V gene lost 8 bases and the J gene lost 4 bases, with 17 bases spanning the gap. CDR3: CASRPTGSSYGYTF. The CDR3 DNA reads TGTGCCAGCCGACCTACAGGGTCCAGCTATGGCTACACCTTC.

J is TRBJ2-7 and V is TRBV29-1; 7 bases map to TRBD2. Germline CDR1 reads SQVTM; CDR2 reads ANQGSEA. V lost 5 bases to trimming and J lost 1 base; unmatched junction nucleotides: 8. CDR3 length: 14 amino acids. The CDR3, as DNA: TGCAGCGTTAGGCGGGACTACCTTTCCTACGAGCAGTACTTC. This codes for CSVRRDYLSYEQYF.

The V gene is TRBV5-1, the J gene TRBJ2-7; D gene ambiguous. V was trimmed by 4 bases and J by 2 bases, leaving 16 bases between them. This CDR3 has 15 amino acids. Germline loops: CDR1 SGHRS, CDR2 YFSETQ. The CDR3 region is CASSHGAGFPYEQYF. Written as DNA, the CDR3 is TGCGCCAGCAGCCACGGAGCCGGATTCCCCTACGAGCAGTACTTC. The variable domain in full, completed from reference TRBV5-1 and TRBJ2-7, reads KAGVTQTPRYLIKTRGQQVTLSCSPISGHRSVSWYQQTPGQGLQFLFEYFSETQRNKGNFPGRFSGRQFSNSRSEMNVSTLELGDSALYLCASSHGAGFPYEQYFGPGTRLTVT.

The chain uses TRBV28 and TRBJ1-1; 8 nucleotides align to TRBD1. The CDR3 runs to 18 residues. Germline-derived CDR1 and CDR2 are MDHEN and SYDVKM. V dropped 6 bases and J dropped 3; count of bases not matched to a gene: 18. For the CDR3, the DNA is TGTGCCAGCAGGCGCAATCTCAGGGGGCGCGGTAGGGACACTGAAGCTTTCTTT. Amino acids: CASRRNLRGRGRDTEAFF. Full variable domain (outside the CDR3, taken from reference TRBV28 and TRBJ1-1): DVKVTQSSRYLVKRTGEKVFLECVQDMDHENMFWYRQDPGLGLRLIYFSYDVKMKEKGDIPEGYSVSREKKERFSLILESASTNQTSMYLCASRRNLRGRGRDTEAFFGQGTRLTVV.

This chain connects TRBV4-3 to TRBJ2-1, with 11 bases fitting TRBD2. The V gene's germline CDR1 is LGHNA and CDR2 YSLEER. CDR3 length: 18 amino acids. V was pared by 0 bases and J by 8 bases, with 12 bases of the junction left unmatched. The CDR3 region has the DNA TGCGCCAGCAGCCAAGAGGCCCCCCGGGCTAGCGGGAGGTATGAGCAGTTCTTC. Protein product: CASSQEAPRASGRYEQFF.

This chain links TRBV28 with TRBJ2-7; tentatively, D is TRBD1 (6 bases). Trimming pared 8 bases from V and 5 bases from J, leaving 16 bases between. CDR1 and CDR2 from the germline V gene are MDHEN and SYDVKM. This CDR3 is built from 13 residues. The CDR3 DNA sequence: TGTGCCAGCCTGCACAGGGTTGAAAACGAGCAGTACTTC. Its protein product is CASLHRVENEQYF.

The chain recombines TRBV2 with TRBJ2-2, with TRBD2 as a possible D gene (5 bases). The CDR3 has 16 residues. Germline loops: CDR1 SNHLY, CDR2 FYNNEI. The V gene lost 6 bases and the J gene lost 7 bases, with 21 bases spanning the gap. As DNA, the CDR3 is TGTGCCAGCAGCTCAGGCGGGCGGAAATGGGGCGGGGAGCTGTTTTTT. Translating gives CASSSGGRKWGGELFF.

The chain is built from TRBV2 and TRBJ2-5; D ambiguous. The V end was cut by 8 bases, the J end by 2 bases, with 12 bases between. The CDR3 spans 13 residues. CDR1 is SNHLY and CDR2 is FYNNEI in the germline V gene. The CDR3 coding sequence is TGTGCCAGCGATACGAGATTGCAAGAGACCCAGTACTTC. Translated, it gives CASDTRLQETQYF.

The chain recombines TRBV13 with TRBJ1-1; TRBD1 agrees at 7 bases. CDR1 is PRHDT and CDR2 is FYEKMQ in the germline V gene (reference sequence). The CDR3 covers 14 residues. Trimming took 5 bases from V and 1 from J; bases not matched to a gene: 4. CDR3: CASSGDSGNTEAFF. The CDR3 DNA follows: TGTGCCAGCAGCGGGGACAGTGGGAACACTGAAGCTTTCTTT.

V is TRBV2 and J is TRBJ2-1; D ambiguous. V lost 6 bases to trimming and J lost 3 bases, with 6 bases between them. Germline lookup yields CDR1 SNHLY and CDR2 FYNNEI. The CDR3 is 12 amino acids. CDR3: CASRADYNEQFF. The CDR3 DNA reads TGTGCCAGCAGGGCCGACTACAATGAGCAGTTCTTC.

This chain connects TRBV7-9 to TRBJ2-1; the match to TRBD2 covers 8 bases. The ends lost 5 bases at V and 6 bases at J; junction bases unmatched: 9. The CDR3 is 15 amino acids. Germline lookup yields CDR1 SEHNR and CDR2 FQNEAQ (reference sequence). CDR3 DNA sequence: TGTGCCAGCAGCCCCAGCGGGAGTGAGGTCAATGAGCAGTTCTTC. This codes for CASSPSGSEVNEQFF.

The gene calls are TRBV7-8 and TRBJ2-3; 7 nucleotides match TRBD1. The V gene end was trimmed by 6 bases and the J gene end by 3 bases; junction bases not matched to a gene: 12. Germline assignment: CDR1 SGHVS and CDR2 FQNEAQ. The CDR3 extends over 16 amino acids. The CDR3 is CASRKMTGLGTDTQYF. The DNA for the CDR3 is TGTGCCAGCAGGAAGATGACAGGGCTCGGGACAGATACGCAGTATTTT. Full variable domain (rest looked up from reference TRBV7-8 and TRBJ2-3): GAGVSQSPRYKVAKRGQDVALRCDPISGHVSLFWYQQALGQGPEFLTYFQNEAQLDKSGLPSDRFFAERPEGSVSTLKIQRTQQEDSAVYLCASRKMTGLGTDTQYFGPGTRLTVL.

This sequence joins TRBV24-1 and TRBJ2-5; D possibly corresponds to TRBD1 (5 bases). CDR3 length: 15 amino acids. Per the germline V gene, CDR1 is KGHDR and CDR2 is SFDVKD. V gave up 1 base and J gave up 3 bases, with 11 bases separating them. Here the CDR3 reads CATSDLSLGEETQYF. Written as DNA, the CDR3 is TGTGCCACCAGTGATTTAAGCCTAGGGGAAGAGACCCAGTACTTC.

The chain links TRBV12-3 or TRBV12-4 to TRBJ1-2; D remains ambiguous. This CDR3 is built from 13 residues. Trimming removed 2 bases at V and 7 bases at J, with 11 bases between. CDR3 bases: TGTGCCAGCAGTTTAACCGGGTTCGGTGGCTACACCTTC. It encodes CASSLTGFGGYTF.